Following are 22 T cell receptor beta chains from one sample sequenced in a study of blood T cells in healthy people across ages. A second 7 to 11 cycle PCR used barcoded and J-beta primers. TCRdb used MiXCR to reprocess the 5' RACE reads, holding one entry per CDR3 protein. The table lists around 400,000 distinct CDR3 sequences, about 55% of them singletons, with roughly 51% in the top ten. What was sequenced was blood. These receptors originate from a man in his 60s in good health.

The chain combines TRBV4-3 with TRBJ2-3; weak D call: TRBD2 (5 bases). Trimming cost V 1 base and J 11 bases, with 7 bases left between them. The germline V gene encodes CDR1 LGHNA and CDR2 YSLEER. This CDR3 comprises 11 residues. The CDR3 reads CASSQGTVQYF. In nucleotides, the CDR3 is TGCGCCAGCAGCCAAGGGACTGTGCAGTATTTT.

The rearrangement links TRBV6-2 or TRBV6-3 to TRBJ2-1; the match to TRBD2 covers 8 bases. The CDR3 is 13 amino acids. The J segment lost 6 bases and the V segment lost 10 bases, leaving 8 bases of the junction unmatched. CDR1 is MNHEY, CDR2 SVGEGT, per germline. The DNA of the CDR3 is TGTGCCACCGGACTAGCAGCGGGCAATGAGCAGTTCTTC. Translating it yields CATGLAAGNEQFF.

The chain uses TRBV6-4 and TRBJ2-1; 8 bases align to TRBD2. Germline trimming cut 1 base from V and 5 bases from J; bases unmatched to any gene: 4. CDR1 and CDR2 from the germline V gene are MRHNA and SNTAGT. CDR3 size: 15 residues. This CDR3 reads CASSDFPGGDNEQFF. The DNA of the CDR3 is TGTGCCAGCAGTGACTTCCCGGGAGGGGACAATGAGCAGTTCTTC.

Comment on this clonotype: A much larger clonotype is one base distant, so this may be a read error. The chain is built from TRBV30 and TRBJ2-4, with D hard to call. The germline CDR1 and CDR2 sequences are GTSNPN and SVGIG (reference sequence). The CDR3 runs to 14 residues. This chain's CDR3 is CAWNLGRTKNIRYF. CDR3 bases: TGTGCCTGGAACCTGGGAAGAACCAAAAACATTCGGTACTTC.

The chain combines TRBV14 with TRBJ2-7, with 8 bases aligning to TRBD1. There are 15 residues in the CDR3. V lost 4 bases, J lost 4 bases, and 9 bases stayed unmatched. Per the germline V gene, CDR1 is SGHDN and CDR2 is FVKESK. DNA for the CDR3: TGTGCCAGCAGCCCCCGACAGGGGTCCTCTTACGAGCAGTACTTC. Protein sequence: CASSPRQGSSYEQYF.

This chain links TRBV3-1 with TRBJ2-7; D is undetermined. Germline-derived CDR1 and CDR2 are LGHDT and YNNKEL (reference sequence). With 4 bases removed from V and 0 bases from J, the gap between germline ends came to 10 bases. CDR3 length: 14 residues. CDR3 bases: TGTGCCAGCAGCCGGACCGTGAGCTCCTACGAGCAGTACTTC. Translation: CASSRTVSSYEQYF.

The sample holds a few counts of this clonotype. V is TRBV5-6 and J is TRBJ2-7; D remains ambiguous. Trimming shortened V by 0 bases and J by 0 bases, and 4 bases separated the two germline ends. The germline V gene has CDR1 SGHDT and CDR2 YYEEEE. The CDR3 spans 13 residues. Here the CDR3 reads CASSLVSSYEQYF. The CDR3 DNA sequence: TGTGCCAGCAGCTTGGTCAGCTCCTACGAGCAGTACTTC.

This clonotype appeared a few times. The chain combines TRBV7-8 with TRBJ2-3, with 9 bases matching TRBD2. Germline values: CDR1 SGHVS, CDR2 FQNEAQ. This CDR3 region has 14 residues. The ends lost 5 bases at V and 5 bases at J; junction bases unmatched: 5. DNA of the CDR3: TGTGCCAGCAGCCCGGGACTAGCAGTAGATACGCAGTATTTT. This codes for CASSPGLAVDTQYF.

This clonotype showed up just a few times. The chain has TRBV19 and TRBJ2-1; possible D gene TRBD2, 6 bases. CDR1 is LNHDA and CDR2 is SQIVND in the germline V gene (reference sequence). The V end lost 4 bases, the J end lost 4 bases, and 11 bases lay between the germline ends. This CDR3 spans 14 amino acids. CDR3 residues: CASSRAGIYNEQFF. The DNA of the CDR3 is TGTGCCAGTAGTAGGGCGGGAATTTACAATGAGCAGTTCTTC.

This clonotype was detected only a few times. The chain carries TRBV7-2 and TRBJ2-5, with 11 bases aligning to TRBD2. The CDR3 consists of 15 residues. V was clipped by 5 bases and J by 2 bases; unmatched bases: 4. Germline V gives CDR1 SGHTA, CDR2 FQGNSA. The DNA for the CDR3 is TGTGCCAGCAGCCAGGGACTAGCGGTACAAGAGACCCAGTACTTC. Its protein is CASSQGLAVQETQYF.

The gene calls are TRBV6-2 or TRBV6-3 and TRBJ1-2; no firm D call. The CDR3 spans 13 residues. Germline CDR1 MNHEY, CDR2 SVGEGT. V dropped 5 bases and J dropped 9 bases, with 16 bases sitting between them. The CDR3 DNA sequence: TGTGCCAGCAGTCCCGGACCGGTTCTGAGCTACACCTTC. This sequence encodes CASSPGPVLSYTF.

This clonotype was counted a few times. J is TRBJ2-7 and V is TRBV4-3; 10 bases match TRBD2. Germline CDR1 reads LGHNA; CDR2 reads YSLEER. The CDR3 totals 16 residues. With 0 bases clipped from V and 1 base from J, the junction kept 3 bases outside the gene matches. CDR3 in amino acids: CASSQEPSGSSYEQYF. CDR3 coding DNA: TGCGCCAGCAGCCAAGAGCCTAGCGGGAGTTCCTACGAGCAGTACTTC.

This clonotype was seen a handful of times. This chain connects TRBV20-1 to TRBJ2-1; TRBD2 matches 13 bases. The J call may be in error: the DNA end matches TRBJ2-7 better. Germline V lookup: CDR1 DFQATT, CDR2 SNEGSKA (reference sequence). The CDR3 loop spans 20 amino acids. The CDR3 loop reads CSARGFGGLAGALGNNEQYF. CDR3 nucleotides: TGCAGTGCTAGAGGTTTTGGAGGACTAGCGGGAGCTCTAGGGAACAATGAGCAGTACTTC.

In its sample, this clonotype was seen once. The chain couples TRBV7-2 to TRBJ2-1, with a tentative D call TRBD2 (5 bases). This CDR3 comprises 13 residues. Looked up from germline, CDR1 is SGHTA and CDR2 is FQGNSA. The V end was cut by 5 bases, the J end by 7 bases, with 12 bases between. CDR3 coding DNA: TGTGCCAGCAGCAACCCACCGGGGAATGAGCAGTTCTTC. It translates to CASSNPPGNEQFF.

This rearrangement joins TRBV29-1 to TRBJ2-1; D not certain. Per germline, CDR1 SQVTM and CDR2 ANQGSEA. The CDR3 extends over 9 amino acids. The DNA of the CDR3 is TGCAGGTACTCCCGGGAGCAGTTCTTC. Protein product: CRYSREQFF.

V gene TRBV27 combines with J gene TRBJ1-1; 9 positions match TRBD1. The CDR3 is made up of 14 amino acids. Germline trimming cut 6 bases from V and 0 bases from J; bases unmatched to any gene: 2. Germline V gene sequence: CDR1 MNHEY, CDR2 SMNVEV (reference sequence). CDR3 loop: CASRGTGMNTEAFF. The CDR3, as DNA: TGTGCCAGCAGGGGGACAGGGATGAACACTGAAGCTTTCTTT.

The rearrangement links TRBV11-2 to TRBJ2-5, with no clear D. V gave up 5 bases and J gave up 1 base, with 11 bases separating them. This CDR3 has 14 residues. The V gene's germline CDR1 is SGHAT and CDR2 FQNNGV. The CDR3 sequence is CASSLGLPQETQYF. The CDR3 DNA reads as TGTGCCAGCAGCCTCGGGCTGCCCCAAGAGACCCAGTACTTC.

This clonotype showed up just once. Here the CDR3 DNA reads TGTGCCAGCAGTGCAGCACTACCCCCTGGGACCCAGTACTTC. Amino acids: CASSAALPPGTQYF. The chain links TRBV25-1 to TRBJ2-5; D call uncertain. V was cut by 4 bases and J by 7 bases, with 16 bases left in between. The CDR3 totals 14 residues. The germline V gene encodes CDR1 MGHDK and CDR2 SYGVNS.

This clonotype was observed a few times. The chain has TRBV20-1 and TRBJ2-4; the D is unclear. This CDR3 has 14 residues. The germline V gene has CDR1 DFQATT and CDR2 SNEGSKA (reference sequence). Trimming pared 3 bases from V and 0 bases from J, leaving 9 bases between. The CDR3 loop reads CSASRALAKNIQYF. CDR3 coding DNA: TGCAGTGCTAGCAGAGCCCTAGCCAAAAACATTCAGTACTTC.

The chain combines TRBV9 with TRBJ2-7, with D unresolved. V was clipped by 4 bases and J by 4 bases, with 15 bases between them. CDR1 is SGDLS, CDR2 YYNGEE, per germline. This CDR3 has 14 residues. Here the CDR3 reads CASSNGRTQYEQYF. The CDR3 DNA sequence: TGTGCCAGCAGCAACGGCCGGACGCAATACGAGCAGTACTTC.

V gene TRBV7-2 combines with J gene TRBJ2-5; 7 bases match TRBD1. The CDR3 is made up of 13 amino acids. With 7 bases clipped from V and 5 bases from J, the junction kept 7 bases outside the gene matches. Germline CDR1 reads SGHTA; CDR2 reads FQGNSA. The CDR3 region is CASTPRGWETQYF. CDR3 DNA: TGTGCCAGCACCCCCAGGGGGTGGGAGACCCAGTACTTC.

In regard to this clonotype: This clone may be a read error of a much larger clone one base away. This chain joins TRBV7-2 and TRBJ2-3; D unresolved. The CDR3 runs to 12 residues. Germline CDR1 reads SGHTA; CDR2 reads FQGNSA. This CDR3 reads CAGSFFSDTQYF. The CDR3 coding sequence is TGTGCCGGCAGCTTCTTTTCAGATACGCAGTATTTT.